This passage covers 21 T cell receptor beta chains from one sample sequenced in a study of shared clonotypes between healthy human individuals. Sequencing was performed with immunoSEQ multiplex PCR; in TCRdb, only in-frame clones are kept and a portion is missing. The table lists more than 400,000 clones, approximately 95% of them singletons, with nearly 0.065% in the top ten. Sequenced sample: naive CD4+ T cells sorted from blood. Regarding subset: CD45RA+ positively selected. The receptors were gathered from a woman between 25 and 40 years old in good health.

V gene TRBV7-9 combines with J gene TRBJ2-7; D not resolved. Germline-derived CDR1 and CDR2 are SEHNR and FQNEAQ (reference sequence). The CDR3 totals 12 residues. V lost 5 bases and J 3 bases, leaving 8 bases between the germline ends. In nucleotides, the CDR3 is TGTGCCAGCAGCCCCGGATTCTACGAGCAGTACTTC. Translating it yields CASSPGFYEQYF.

This rearrangement joins TRBV5-8 to TRBJ2-1; 7 bases are shared with TRBD1. CDR1 and CDR2 from the germline V gene are SGHTS and YDEGEE. There are 16 residues in the CDR3. Losses at the gene ends were 4 bases for V and 5 bases for J; bases not matched to a gene: 12. This CDR3 is CASSLYLWDRNNEQFF. The CDR3 region has the DNA TGTGCCAGCAGCCTATACTTGTGGGACAGAAACAATGAGCAGTTCTTC.

V gene TRBV19 combines with J gene TRBJ1-5; D might be TRBD1 (5 bases). Between the trimmed V and J ends, which lost 8 bases and 11 bases, there was a span of 19 bases. The CDR3 extends over 13 amino acids. In germline, CDR1 is LNHDA, CDR2 SQIVND (reference sequence). The CDR3 loop reads CASVGSLRGAQHF. In nucleotides, the CDR3 is TGTGCCAGTGTTGGGAGTCTCCGAGGGGCCCAGCATTTT.

Only one count was recorded for this clone. The chain combines TRBV7-8 with TRBJ1-1; D remains ambiguous. The V end lost 2 bases, the J end lost 0 bases, and 4 bases lay between the germline ends. The length of the CDR3 is 13 residues. The germline V gene has CDR1 SGHVS and CDR2 FQNEAQ. CDR3 DNA: TGTGCCAGCAGCTTAAGGCTGAACACTGAAGCTTTCTTT. Translated, it gives CASSLRLNTEAFF.

CDR3 in amino acids: CASSSRGMAYEQYF. In DNA, the CDR3 is TGTGCCAGCTCCTCAAGAGGGATGGCCTACGAGCAGTACTTC. The genes are TRBV6-1 and TRBJ2-5, with D possibly being TRBD2 (5 bases). The tail of the sequence fits TRBJ2-7 better, so the J call may be wrong. The CDR3 loop spans 14 amino acids. Germline V gene sequence: CDR1 MNHNS, CDR2 SASEGT.

V usage is TRBV19 and J usage is TRBJ1-5, with a possible D match to TRBD1 (5 bases). Trimming took 6 bases from V and 6 from J, leaving 12 bases between them. Looked up from germline, CDR1 is LNHDA and CDR2 is SQIVND (reference sequence). CDR3 size: 13 residues. CDR3 amino acids: CASSDSVGQPQHF. Written as DNA, the CDR3 is TGTGCCAGTAGCGACAGTGTTGGTCAGCCCCAGCATTTT.

This clone came up once. The chain is built from TRBV10-3 and TRBJ2-3, with a possible D match to TRBD1 (5 bases). Between the trimmed V and J ends, which lost 4 bases and 2 bases, there was a span of 10 bases. The CDR3 has 14 amino acids. Germline CDR1 reads ENHRY; CDR2 reads SYGVKD. The DNA for the CDR3 is TGTGCCATCAGTGGAAGACAGCTCACAGATACGCAGTATTTT. Protein sequence: CAISGRQLTDTQYF.

This clone is a singleton in its sample. The J gene is TRBJ2-7, the V gene TRBV5-4; D is perhaps TRBD2 (5 bases). Germline V gives CDR1 SGHNT, CDR2 YYREEE (reference sequence). This CDR3 spans 13 amino acids. The V and J ends lost 0 bases and 5 bases respectively, with 9 bases between them. This CDR3 reads CASSLGHGNEQYF. The CDR3 DNA reads as TGTGCCAGCAGCTTGGGACACGGGAACGAGCAGTACTTC.

The rearrangement joins TRBV5-1 to TRBJ2-5; the D call may be TRBD1 or TRBD2 (6 bases each). The germline gives CDR1 SGHRS, CDR2 YFSETQ. The CDR3 is made up of 14 amino acids. Trimming removed 2 bases from V and 4 bases from J, with 12 bases in between. In DNA, the CDR3 is TGCGCCAGCAGCTTCGGGGGCTTGGGAGAGACCCAGTACTTC. Translation gives CASSFGGLGETQYF.

The chain recombines TRBV2 with TRBJ1-5; unclear D gene. Germline V gene sequence: CDR1 SNHLY, CDR2 FYNNEI. The length of the CDR3 is 14 residues. V gave up 4 bases and J gave up 3 bases, with 10 bases separating them. The DNA for the CDR3 is TGTGCCAGCAGTGCCGGGCAGATCAATCAGCCCCAGCATTTT. Translation: CASSAGQINQPQHF.

The J gene is TRBJ2-7, the V gene TRBV2, with D possibly being TRBD1 (6 bases). Trimming took off 5 bases at V and 6 bases at J, with 11 bases between the two ends. This CDR3 comprises 12 residues. From germline, CDR1 is SNHLY and CDR2 FYNNEI. This CDR3 is CASSSQGSEQYF. The CDR3 DNA reads as TGTGCCAGCAGTTCTCAGGGGAGCGAGCAGTACTTC.

The CDR3 reads CASSLEPGQGPYEQYF. The CDR3 DNA follows: TGCGCCAGCAGCTTGGAGCCGGGACAGGGGCCCTACGAGCAGTACTTC. This chain connects TRBV5-1 to TRBJ2-7; 10 bases line up with TRBD1. The CDR3 is made up of 16 amino acids. Germline lookup yields CDR1 SGHRS and CDR2 YFSETQ. Trimming at V came to 0 bases and at J to 2 bases, leaving 5 bases not matched to a gene.

This rearrangement joins TRBV2 to TRBJ2-3; 9 positions agree with TRBD2. This CDR3 has 17 residues. The J segment lost 5 bases and the V segment lost 7 bases, leaving 16 bases of the junction unmatched. Germline CDR1 reads SNHLY; CDR2 reads FYNNEI. The CDR3 protein is CASMFSGWASGKDTQYF. The CDR3 bases are TGTGCCAGCATGTTTAGCGGGTGGGCTAGCGGGAAAGATACGCAGTATTTT.

On this clone itself: Different DNA sequences within this sample yield the same CDR3. The chain has TRBV5-1 and TRBJ1-1; D is unclear. The CDR3 contains 13 residues. Trimming removed 0 bases at V and 4 bases at J, with 7 bases between. Per the germline V gene, CDR1 is SGHRS and CDR2 is YFSETQ. CDR3 sequence (DNA): TGCGCCAGCAGCTTGGCAGGATCCACTGAAGCTTTCTTT. Protein: CASSLAGSTEAFF.

This chain links TRBV5-1 with TRBJ2-7; D is undetermined. Germline V gives CDR1 SGHRS, CDR2 YFSETQ. V was trimmed by 7 bases and J by 1 base, leaving 12 bases between them. The length of the CDR3 is 13 residues. CDR3 sequence: CASQFIGSYEQYF. The CDR3 DNA sequence: TGCGCCAGCCAGTTCATAGGATCCTACGAGCAGTACTTC.

V gene TRBV5-1 combines with J gene TRBJ2-5; TRBD2 is a possible D gene (7 bases). Trimming cost V 4 bases and J 5 bases, with 18 bases left between them. There are 15 residues in the CDR3. Germline CDR1 is SGHRS and CDR2 is YFSETQ. The DNA of the CDR3 is TGCGCCAGCAGCACAGGGAGGGCTAGGGGGGAGACCCAGTACTTC. Amino acid sequence: CASSTGRARGETQYF.

With regard to this clone: The same CDR3 is also encoded by other DNA sequences in this sample. The chain employs TRBV28 and TRBJ2-1; D possibly corresponds to TRBD2 (6 bases). V lost 3 bases and J lost 0, with 9 bases in between. CDR1 and CDR2 (germline): MDHEN, SYDVKM. CDR3 length: 15 amino acids. This CDR3 is CASSFGGSSYNEQFF. CDR3 DNA sequence: TGTGCCAGCAGTTTCGGGGGTAGCTCCTACAATGAGCAGTTCTTC. Looking up the rest from reference TRBV28 and TRBJ2-1 gives the full variable domain: DVKVTQSSRYLVKRTGEKVFLECVQDMDHENMFWYRQDPGLGLRLIYFSYDVKMKEKGDIPEGYSVSREKKERFSLILESASTNQTSMYLCASSFGGSSYNEQFFGPGTRLTVL.

On this clone itself: Other DNA sequences from this sample encode an identical CDR3 as well. V usage is TRBV5-1 and J usage is TRBJ2-1; the D is unclear. Germline-derived CDR1 and CDR2 are SGHRS and YFSETQ. CDR3 length equals 13 residues. The V gene lost 0 bases and the J gene lost 3 bases, with 4 bases spanning the gap. CDR3 protein: CASSLGLYNEQFF. In DNA form, the CDR3 reads TGCGCCAGCAGCTTGGGACTCTACAATGAGCAGTTCTTC.

V gene TRBV6-1 combines with J gene TRBJ1-3, with D possibly TRBD1 on 6 matching bases. Trimming left V 1 base short and J 0 bases short, with 10 bases between. The CDR3 totals 16 residues. Germline V gives CDR1 MNHNS, CDR2 SASEGT. CDR3 coding DNA: TGTGCCAGCAGTGAAGAACGACAGGCCTCTGGAAACACCATATATTTT. Protein sequence: CASSEERQASGNTIYF.

This clone was seen a single time. J is TRBJ2-1 and V is TRBV12-2; the D call of TRBD2 is as the table states it, not checked on the DNA. TRBV12-2 is a recognized pseudogene. The CDR3 is made up of 17 amino acids. CDR3 sequence (DNA): TGTGCAAGTCGCTTAGCATCCGAACGTAGCTCCTACAATGAGCAGTTCTTC. Translation gives CASRLASERSSYNEQFF.

This rearrangement joins TRBV10-3 to TRBJ2-2, with TRBD2 matching over 7 bases. CDR1 and CDR2 (germline): ENHRY, SYGVKD. CDR3 size: 15 residues. The V and J ends lost 6 bases and 1 base, in that order; junction bases with no gene match: 5. The CDR3 here is CAISPPSGNTGELFF. For the CDR3, the DNA is TGTGCCATCAGCCCGCCTAGCGGGAACACCGGGGAGCTGTTTTTT.